These 25 T cell receptor beta chains originate from one sample sequenced in a study of shared clonotypes between healthy human individuals. Generated by immunoSEQ multiplex PCR, the TCRdb table keeps only in-frame clones and is missing some. The sample gives about 2 million clones, 95% of which show up once; approximately 0.13% is in the top ten. Sequencing input: naive CD4+ T cells sorted from blood. Regarding subset: CD45RA+ positively selected. Receptors originate from a man aged 18 to 30 in good health.

The V and J genes are TRBV5-6 and TRBJ2-7; 8 positions match TRBD1. Germline trimming cut 4 bases from V and 0 bases from J; bases unmatched to any gene: 3. This CDR3 is 14 amino acids long. Germline CDR1 and CDR2: SGHDT and YYEEEE. The CDR3 nucleotides read TGTGCCAGCAGCCGGACAGGGATCTCCTACGAGCAGTACTTC. Protein: CASSRTGISYEQYF.

This chain uses TRBV5-8 with TRBJ2-7; D is unresolved. The CDR3 sequence is 11 residues long. From germline, CDR1 is SGHTS and CDR2 YDEGEE. Trimming removed 0 bases from V and 6 bases from J, with 4 bases in between. For the CDR3, the DNA is TGTGCCAGCAGCTTGGCCTTCGAGCAGTACTTC. This sequence encodes CASSLAFEQYF.

This clone was observed a single time. The chain has TRBV2 and TRBJ2-3, with a tentative D call TRBD2 (5 bases). CDR1 and CDR2 from the germline V gene are SNHLY and FYNNEI. The V and J ends lost 7 bases and 0 bases respectively, with 11 bases between them. The CDR3 extends over 14 amino acids. The CDR3 loop is CASTGERSTDTQYF. The CDR3 DNA reads TGTGCCAGCACCGGGGAACGGAGCACAGATACGCAGTATTTT. The complete variable domain, with remaining parts taken from reference TRBV2 and TRBJ2-3, reads EPEVTQTPSHQVTQMGQEVILRCVPISNHLYFYWYRQILGQKVEFLVSFYNNEISEKSEIFDDQFSVERPDGSNFTLKIRSTKLEDSAMYFCASTGERSTDTQYFGPGTRLTVL.

The chain links TRBV18 to TRBJ2-5; 7 positions match TRBD1. CDR3 length equals 15 residues. Germline V gene lookup returns CDR1 KGHSH and CDR2 LQKENI. Unmatched junction bases numbered 5, after V lost 2 bases and J lost 2 bases. The CDR3 reads CASSPGVQGQETQYF. The DNA for the CDR3 is TGTGCCAGCTCACCAGGAGTACAGGGGCAAGAGACCCAGTACTTC.

On this clone itself: Other nucleotide sequences from this sample produce the same CDR3. The rearrangement uses TRBV6-5 and TRBJ2-7; 7 bases align to TRBD1. V dropped 0 bases and J dropped 2; count of bases not matched to a gene: 4. Germline V gene sequence: CDR1 MNHEY, CDR2 SVGAGI. The CDR3 runs 15 residues. The CDR3 is CASSYSRQGTYEQYF. CDR3 sequence (DNA): TGTGCCAGCAGTTACTCTCGACAGGGAACCTACGAGCAGTACTTC.

CDR3 in DNA: TGTGCCAGCACCGCTAGGCAGGGCGGGCAGTACTTC. Amino acids: CASTARQGGQYF. The chain carries TRBV28 and TRBJ2-7; maybe TRBD1 (5 bases). Deletions cut 7 bases from V and 9 bases from J, with 16 bases between. In germline, CDR1 is MDHEN, CDR2 SYDVKM. The CDR3 is 12 residues long.

The rearrangement uses TRBV11-2 and TRBJ2-7; no reliable D call. This CDR3 region has 15 residues. In germline, CDR1 is SGHAT, CDR2 FQNNGV. V was cut by 5 bases and J by 2 bases, with 16 bases left in between. CDR3 sequence reads: CASSPRLDGTYEQYF. The CDR3 DNA sequence: TGTGCCAGCAGCCCACGGCTGGACGGAACCTACGAGCAGTACTTC. Full variable domain (rest looked up from reference TRBV11-2 and TRBJ2-7): EAGVAQSPRYKIIEKRQSVAFWCNPISGHATLYWYQQILGQGPKLLIQFQNNGVVDDSQLPKDRFSAERLKGVDSTLKIQPAKLEDSAVYLCASSPRLDGTYEQYFGPGTRLTVT.

This chain joins TRBV30 and TRBJ1-2; TRBD1 is a possible D gene (5 bases). V was clipped by 5 bases and J by 2 bases, with 12 bases between them. The CDR3 totals 13 residues. In germline, CDR1 is GTSNPN, CDR2 SVGIG (reference sequence). CDR3 bases: TGTGCCTGGGGAGGGCCAGGGAACTATGGCTACACCTTC. This gives the protein CAWGGPGNYGYTF.

The CDR3 sequence is CAIRRDQKYEQYF. Here the CDR3 DNA reads TGTGCCATCAGGAGGGACCAAAAATACGAGCAGTACTTC. This chain uses TRBV10-3 with TRBJ2-7; D could derive from TRBD1 or TRBD2 (5 bases each). The CDR3 consists of 13 residues. V shed 6 bases and J shed 4 bases, with 13 bases lying between them. Germline assignment: CDR1 ENHRY and CDR2 SYGVKD.

This sequence joins TRBV2 and TRBJ1-3, with TRBD1 identical over 8 bases. The CDR3 extends over 16 amino acids. Germline CDR1 SNHLY, CDR2 FYNNEI. V lost 7 bases and J lost 0; bases outside the gene matches: 8. The CDR3 coding sequence is TGTGCCAGCACCGGACAGGGAATTATCTCTGGAAACACCATATATTTT. Its translation is CASTGQGIISGNTIYF.

The chain couples TRBV5-5 to TRBJ2-7; TRBD2 agrees at 15 bases. Germline lookup yields CDR1 SGHKS and CDR2 YYEKEE (reference sequence). There are 16 residues in the CDR3. The ends lost 4 bases at V and 3 bases at J; junction bases unmatched: 5. The CDR3 loop is CASSPSGLAGGYEQYF. The DNA of the CDR3 is TGTGCCAGCAGCCCCTCGGGACTAGCGGGAGGCTACGAGCAGTACTTC.

The chain is built from TRBV5-1 and TRBJ2-7; 9 bases agree with TRBD1. Trimming cost V 0 bases and J 6 bases; bases outside gene matches: 1. Germline V gene data show CDR1 as SGHRS and CDR2 as YFSETQ. This CDR3 is 13 amino acids long. In nucleotides, the CDR3 is TGCGCCAGCAGCTTGGGGACAGGGGCCGAGCAGTACTTC. Translating gives CASSLGTGAEQYF.

The chain carries TRBV5-1 and TRBJ1-6; weak D call: TRBD1 (6 bases). The CDR3 spans 14 residues. CDR1 and CDR2 (germline): SGHRS, YFSETQ. V lost 4 bases and J 12 bases, leaving 17 bases between the germline ends. The CDR3 protein is CASSPGHEHGPLHF. The CDR3, as DNA: TGCGCCAGCAGCCCGGGACACGAACACGGACCCCTCCACTTT.

This clone has ten or more counts. This rearrangement joins TRBV5-1 to TRBJ2-7, with 11 bases matching TRBD2. V trimming: 2 bases; J trimming: 5 bases; junction bases outside the gene matches: 9. The germline gives CDR1 SGHRS, CDR2 YFSETQ. The CDR3 length is 16 residues. The CDR3 loop reads CASSLGLAGRSHEQYF. The CDR3 DNA reads as TGCGCCAGCAGCTTAGGACTAGCGGGCCGTAGCCACGAGCAGTACTTC.

The rearrangement joins TRBV6-1 to TRBJ2-1, with D possibly TRBD2 on 6 matching bases. There are 16 residues in the CDR3. V lost 4 bases and J 7 bases, leaving 20 bases between the germline ends. CDR1 and CDR2 (germline): MNHNS, SASEGT. CDR3 nucleotide sequence: TGTGCCAGCAGTGTCGGGACTCCAACCCCCTTGAATGAGCAGTTCTTC. Its protein product is CASSVGTPTPLNEQFF.

The chain is built from TRBV19 and TRBJ1-5; no definite D call. Trimming pared 3 bases from V and 7 bases from J, leaving 19 bases between. The length of the CDR3 is 16 residues. In germline, CDR1 is LNHDA, CDR2 SQIVND (reference sequence). CDR3 sequence: CASSMPTGVLSQPQHF. Here the CDR3 DNA reads TGTGCCAGTAGTATGCCCACCGGGGTTCTCTCCCAGCCCCAGCATTTT.

This chain connects TRBV6-1 to TRBJ1-2; no reliable D call. This CDR3 is built from 12 residues. CDR1 and CDR2 from the germline V gene are MNHNS and SASEGT. Trimming stripped 3 bases from V and 4 bases from J, with 6 bases between. This CDR3 reads CASSDKLYGYTF. The CDR3 nucleotides are TGTGCCAGCAGTGACAAGCTCTATGGCTACACCTTC.

The chain links TRBV18 to TRBJ1-5, with D tentatively TRBD1 (6 bases). Germline V CDR1 and CDR2: KGHSH, LQKENI. This CDR3 region has 17 residues. Between the trimmed V and J ends, which lost 6 bases and 0 bases, there was a span of 18 bases. The CDR3 nucleotides are TGTGCCAGCTCGAGTACCGGGACACCTTATAGCAATCAGCCCCAGCATTTT. It codes for CASSSTGTPYSNQPQHF.

This chain connects TRBV27 to TRBJ1-4; 12 nucleotides match TRBD1. CDR1 MNHEY and CDR2 SMNVEV come from the germline V gene (reference sequence). This CDR3 region has 15 residues. The V gene end was trimmed by 3 bases and the J gene end by 7 bases; junction bases not matched to a gene: 3. This CDR3 reads CASSFGTGGGEKLFF. For the CDR3, the DNA is TGTGCCAGCAGTTTCGGGACAGGGGGCGGTGAAAAACTGTTTTTT.

With respect to this clone: A much more abundant neighbour one base away suggests this may be a read error. J is TRBJ1-2 and V is TRBV28, with D unclear. Germline V gives CDR1 MDHEN, CDR2 SYDVKM. CDR3 length: 11 amino acids. V was shortened by 7 bases and J by 10 bases, with 13 bases between the two germline ends. DNA for the CDR3: TGTGCCAGCACGCCTGGTGGGGTCTACACCTTC. Protein sequence: CASTPGGVYTF.

The chain couples TRBV10-3 to TRBJ1-2, with D tentatively TRBD1 (6 bases). This CDR3 region has 13 residues. Trimming took off 8 bases at V and 4 bases at J, with 14 bases between the two ends. Per the germline V gene, CDR1 is ENHRY and CDR2 is SYGVKD. The CDR3 DNA reads as TGTGCCATCGGGTTCCAGGGGTCCTATGGCTACACCTTC. Translating it yields CAIGFQGSYGYTF.

The chain combines TRBV5-1 with TRBJ2-5; D remains ambiguous. Trimming shortened V by 6 bases and J by 3 bases, and 9 bases separated the two germline ends. The CDR3 runs to 12 residues. Germline V gives CDR1 SGHRS, CDR2 YFSETQ. CDR3 in amino acids: CASKDFEETQYF. CDR3 in DNA: TGCGCCAGCAAGGATTTCGAAGAGACCCAGTACTTC.

The rearrangement links TRBV30 to TRBJ1-2; D is uncertain. Per germline, CDR1 GTSNPN and CDR2 SVGIG (reference sequence). Trimming took 1 base from V and 5 from J, leaving 8 bases between them. This CDR3 spans 12 amino acids. CDR3 residues: CAWSDGGYGYTF. CDR3 nucleotides: TGTGCCTGGAGTGACGGAGGGTATGGCTACACCTTC.

J is TRBJ2-3 and V is TRBV9, with D perhaps TRBD1 (7 bases). The V gene lost 4 bases and the J gene lost 2 bases, with 14 bases spanning the gap. The CDR3 covers 15 residues. The V gene's germline CDR1 is SGDLS and CDR2 YYNGEE. CDR3 region: CASSTGGQFTDTQYF. In DNA, the CDR3 is TGTGCCAGCAGCACCGGGGGACAGTTCACAGATACGCAGTATTTT.

The rearrangement uses TRBV7-2 and TRBJ1-2; TRBD1 matches at 7 bases. The CDR3 is 16 residues long. Germline V CDR1 and CDR2: SGHTA, FQGNSA. The trim removed 5 bases at V and 3 bases at J, leaving 12 bases unmatched. Written as DNA, the CDR3 is TGTGCCAGCAGCCAAAGACGGGACAGCCAGTACTATGGCTACACCTTC. Amino acid sequence: CASSQRRDSQYYGYTF. Using reference TRBV7-2 and TRBJ1-2 for the parts outside the CDR3, the full variable domain is GAGVSQSPSNKVTEKGKDVELRCDPISGHTALYWYRQSLGQGLEFLIYFQGNSAPDKSGLPSDRFSAERTGGSVSTLTIQRTQQEDSAVYLCASSQRRDSQYYGYTFGSGTRLTVV.